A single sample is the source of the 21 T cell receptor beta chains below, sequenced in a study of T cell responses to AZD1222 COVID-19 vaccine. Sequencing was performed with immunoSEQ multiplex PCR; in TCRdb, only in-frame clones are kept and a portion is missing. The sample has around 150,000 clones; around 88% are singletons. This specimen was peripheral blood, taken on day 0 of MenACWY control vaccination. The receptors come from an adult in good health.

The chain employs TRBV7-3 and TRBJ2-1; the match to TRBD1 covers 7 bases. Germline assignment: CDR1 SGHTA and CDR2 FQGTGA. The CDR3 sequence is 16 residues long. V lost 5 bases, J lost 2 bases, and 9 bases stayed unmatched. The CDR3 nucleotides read TGTGCCAGCAGCCATACAGGGGCTGAACCCTACAATGAGCAGTTCTTC. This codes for CASSHTGAEPYNEQFF.

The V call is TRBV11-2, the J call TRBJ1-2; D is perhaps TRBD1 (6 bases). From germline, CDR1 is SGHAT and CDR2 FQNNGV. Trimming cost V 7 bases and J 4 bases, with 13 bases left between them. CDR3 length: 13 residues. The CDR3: CASTSQGTYGYTF. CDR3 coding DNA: TGTGCCAGCACCTCACAGGGAACCTATGGCTACACCTTC.

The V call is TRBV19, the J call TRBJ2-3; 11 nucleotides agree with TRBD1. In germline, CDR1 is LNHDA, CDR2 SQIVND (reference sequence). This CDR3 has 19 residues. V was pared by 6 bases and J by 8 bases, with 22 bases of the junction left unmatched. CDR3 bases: TGTGCCAGTAGCACTAGGACAGGGGGCGTCCAGACTCTCGGCAGTACGCAGTATTTT. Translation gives CASSTRTGGVQTLGSTQYF.

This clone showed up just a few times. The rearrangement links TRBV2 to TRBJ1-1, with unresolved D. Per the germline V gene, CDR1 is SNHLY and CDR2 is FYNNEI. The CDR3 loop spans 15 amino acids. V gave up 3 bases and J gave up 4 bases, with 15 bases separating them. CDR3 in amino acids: CASSDAESEGTEAFF. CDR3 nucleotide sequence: TGTGCCAGCAGTGATGCCGAATCGGAGGGCACTGAAGCTTTCTTT.

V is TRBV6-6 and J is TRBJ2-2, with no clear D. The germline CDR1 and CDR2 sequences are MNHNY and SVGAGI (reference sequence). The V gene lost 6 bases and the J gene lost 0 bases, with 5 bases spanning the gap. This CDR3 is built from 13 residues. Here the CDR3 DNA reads TGTGCCAGCAGCTCCACGAACACCGGGGAGCTGTTTTTT. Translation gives CASSSTNTGELFF.

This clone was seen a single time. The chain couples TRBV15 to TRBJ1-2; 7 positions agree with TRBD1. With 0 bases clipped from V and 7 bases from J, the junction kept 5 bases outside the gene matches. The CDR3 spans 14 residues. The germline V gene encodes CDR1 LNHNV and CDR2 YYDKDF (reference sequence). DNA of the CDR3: TGTGCCACCAGCAGAGACGACAGGGAGAGTGGCTACACCTTC. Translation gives CATSRDDRESGYTF.

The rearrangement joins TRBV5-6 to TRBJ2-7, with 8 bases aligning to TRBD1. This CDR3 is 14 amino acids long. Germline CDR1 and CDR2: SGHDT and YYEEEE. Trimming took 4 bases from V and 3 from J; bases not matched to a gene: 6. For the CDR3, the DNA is TGTGCCAGCAGCCGAATAGGACAGGGCTACGAGCAGTACTTC. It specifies CASSRIGQGYEQYF.

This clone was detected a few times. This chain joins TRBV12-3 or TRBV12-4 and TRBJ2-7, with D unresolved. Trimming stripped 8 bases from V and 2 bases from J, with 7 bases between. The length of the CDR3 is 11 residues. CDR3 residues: CASGNTYEQYF. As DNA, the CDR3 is TGTGCCAGCGGGAATACCTACGAGCAGTACTTC.

The CDR3 sequence: CASSLDPNFGSPLHF. The CDR3 DNA follows: TGTGCCAGCAGCTTAGACCCGAATTTCGGGTCACCCCTCCACTTT. The chain has TRBV11-3 and TRBJ1-6; D not resolved. Per the germline V gene, CDR1 is SGHNT and CDR2 is YENEEA. The CDR3 sequence is 15 residues long. Trimming cost V 0 bases and J 10 bases, with 13 bases left between them.

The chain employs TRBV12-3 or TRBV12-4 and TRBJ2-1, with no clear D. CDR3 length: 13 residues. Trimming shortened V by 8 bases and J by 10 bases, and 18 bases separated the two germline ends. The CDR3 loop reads CASGGDGVREQFF. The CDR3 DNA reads TGTGCCAGCGGTGGGGATGGGGTCCGCGAGCAGTTCTTC.

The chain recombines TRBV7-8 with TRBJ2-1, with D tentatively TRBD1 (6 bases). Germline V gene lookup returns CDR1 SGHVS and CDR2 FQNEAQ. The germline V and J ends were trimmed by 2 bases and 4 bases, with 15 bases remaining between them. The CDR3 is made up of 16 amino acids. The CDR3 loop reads CASSLLKQGLYNEQFF. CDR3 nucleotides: TGTGCCAGCAGCTTACTAAAACAGGGCCTTTACAATGAGCAGTTCTTC.

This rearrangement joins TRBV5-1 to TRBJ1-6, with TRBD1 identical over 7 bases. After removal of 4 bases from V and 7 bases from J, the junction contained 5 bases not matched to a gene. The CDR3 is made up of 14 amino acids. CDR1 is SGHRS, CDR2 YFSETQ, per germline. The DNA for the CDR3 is TGCGCCAGCAGCCCCGGACAGGAGAATTCACCCCTCCACTTT. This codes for CASSPGQENSPLHF.

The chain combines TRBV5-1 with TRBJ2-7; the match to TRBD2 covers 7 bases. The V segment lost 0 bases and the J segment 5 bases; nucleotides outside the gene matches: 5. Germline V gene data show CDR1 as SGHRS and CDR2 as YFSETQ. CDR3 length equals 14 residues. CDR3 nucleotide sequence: TGCGCCAGCAGCTTGGCGGGGGGTATCCACGAGCAGTACTTC. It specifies CASSLAGGIHEQYF.

CDR3 in DNA: TGCAGCGTTGAAGCGGCAGGCCCGGAGACCCAGTACTTC. Translating gives CSVEAAGPETQYF. The V gene is TRBV29-1, the J gene TRBJ2-5; no clear D gene. V lost 1 base and J lost 5, with 11 bases in between. The CDR3 is made up of 13 amino acids. Germline V CDR1 and CDR2: SQVTM, ANQGSEA.

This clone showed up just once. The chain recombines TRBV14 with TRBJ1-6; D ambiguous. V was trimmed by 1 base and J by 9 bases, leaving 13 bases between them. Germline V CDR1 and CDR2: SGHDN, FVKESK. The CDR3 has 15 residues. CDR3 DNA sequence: TGTGCCAGCAGCCAAGGTGCTACGGTTGGTTCACCCCTCCACTTT. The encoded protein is CASSQGATVGSPLHF.

CDR3 protein: CASSLGPPGQGLNTEAFF. The CDR3, as DNA: TGTGCCAGCAGCTTGGGTCCACCGGGACAGGGTCTGAACACTGAAGCTTTCTTT. The rearrangement links TRBV5-5 to TRBJ1-1; 9 bases map to TRBD1. The CDR3 is made up of 18 amino acids. Germline V gives CDR1 SGHKS, CDR2 YYEKEE (reference sequence). Trimming at V came to 0 bases and at J to 0 bases, leaving 9 bases not matched to a gene. The full variable domain, completed using reference TRBV5-5 and TRBJ1-1, is DAGVTQSPTHLIKTRGQQVTLRCSPISGHKSVSWYQQVLGQGPQFIFQYYEKEERGRGNFPDRFSARQFPNYSSELNVNALLLGDSALYLCASSLGPPGQGLNTEAFFGQGTRLTVV.

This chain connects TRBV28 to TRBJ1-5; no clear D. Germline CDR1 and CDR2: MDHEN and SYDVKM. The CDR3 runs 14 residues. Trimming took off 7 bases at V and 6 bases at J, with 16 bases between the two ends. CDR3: CASNLLSGGQPQHF. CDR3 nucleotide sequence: TGTGCCAGCAACTTACTCTCGGGAGGTCAGCCCCAGCATTTT.

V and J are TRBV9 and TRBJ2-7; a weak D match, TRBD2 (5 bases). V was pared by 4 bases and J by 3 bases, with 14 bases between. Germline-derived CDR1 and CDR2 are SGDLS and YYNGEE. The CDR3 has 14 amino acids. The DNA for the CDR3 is TGTGCCAGCAGCCCCTACGAGACTATCTACGAGCAGTACTTC. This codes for CASSPYETIYEQYF.

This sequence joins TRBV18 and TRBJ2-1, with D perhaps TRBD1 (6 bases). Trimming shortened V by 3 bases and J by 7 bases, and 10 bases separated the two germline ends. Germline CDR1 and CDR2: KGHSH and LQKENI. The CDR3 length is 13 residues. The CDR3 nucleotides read TGTGCCAGCTCACCCCAGGGGATAAATGAGCAGTTCTTC. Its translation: CASSPQGINEQFF.

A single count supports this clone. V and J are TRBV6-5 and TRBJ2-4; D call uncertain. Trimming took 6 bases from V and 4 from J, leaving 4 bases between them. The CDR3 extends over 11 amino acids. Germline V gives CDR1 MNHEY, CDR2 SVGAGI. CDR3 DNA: TGTGCCAGCAGCGGGAAAAACATTCAGTACTTC. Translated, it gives CASSGKNIQYF.

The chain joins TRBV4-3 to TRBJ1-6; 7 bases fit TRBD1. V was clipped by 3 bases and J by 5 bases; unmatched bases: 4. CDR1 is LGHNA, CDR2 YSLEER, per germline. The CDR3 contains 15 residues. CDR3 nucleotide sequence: TGCGCCAGCAGCCAGGGGACAGCAAATAATTCACCCCTCCACTTT. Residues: CASSQGTANNSPLHF.